This paragraph covers one TCR beta chain sequence. The germline gives CDR1 LNHDA, CDR2 SQIVND (reference sequence). This CDR3 has 15 amino acids. V was pared by 3 bases and J by 5 bases, with 5 bases of the junction left unmatched. The sample originates from a study of blood T cell repertoires in COVID-19. Study details: COVID-19 samples, acute and convalescent, were from the United States, Italy and Spain. PBMCs, B-cell-depleted T cells, or T cells provided the cDNA or gDNA that made up the material.

Authors' analysis steps: Reference gene primer amplification gave nucleated cell count estimates. TCRdb's table, derived via immunoSEQ multiplex PCR, lists solely in-frame clones and lacks some. V, J and clone size reflect that table, while D and trimming were determined from the DNA. The table includes approximately 62,000 clones, 80% to 90% detected once. The receptor's source is a man between 60 and 75 years old with acute or convalescent COVID-19. This chain uses TRBV19 with TRBJ2-2; the match to TRBD1 covers 8 bases. The sample comprised peripheral blood. In DNA, the CDR3 is TGTGCCAGTAGTATGACAGGGGCGGGGACCGGGGAGCTGTTTTTT. Encoded protein: CASSMTGAGTGELFF.